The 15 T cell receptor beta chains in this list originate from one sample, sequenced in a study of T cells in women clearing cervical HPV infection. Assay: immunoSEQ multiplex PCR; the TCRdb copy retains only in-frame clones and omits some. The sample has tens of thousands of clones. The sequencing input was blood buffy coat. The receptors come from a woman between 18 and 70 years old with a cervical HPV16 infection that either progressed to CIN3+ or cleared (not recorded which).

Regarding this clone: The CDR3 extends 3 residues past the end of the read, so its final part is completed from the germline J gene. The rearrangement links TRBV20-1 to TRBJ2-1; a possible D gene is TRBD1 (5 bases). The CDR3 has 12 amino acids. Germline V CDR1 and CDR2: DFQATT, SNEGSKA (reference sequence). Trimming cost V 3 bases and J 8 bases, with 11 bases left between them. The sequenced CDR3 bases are TGCAGTGCTAGCCCCAGGGTCTATGAG. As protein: CSASPRVYE. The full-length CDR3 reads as CSASPRVYEQFF.

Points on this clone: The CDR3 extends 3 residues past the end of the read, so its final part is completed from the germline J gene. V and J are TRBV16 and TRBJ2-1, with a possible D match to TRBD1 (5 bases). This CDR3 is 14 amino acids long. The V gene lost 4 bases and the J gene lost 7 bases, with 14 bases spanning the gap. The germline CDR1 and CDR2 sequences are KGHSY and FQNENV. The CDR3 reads CASSLAAGINEQFF. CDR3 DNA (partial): TGTGCCAGCAGCCTCGCAGCAGGGATTAATGAG. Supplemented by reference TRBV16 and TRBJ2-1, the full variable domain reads GEEVAQTPKHLVRGEGQKAKLYCAPIKGHSYVFWYQQVLKNEFKFLISFQNENVFDETGMPKERFSAKCLPNSPCSLEIQATKLEDSAVYFCASSLAAGINEQFFGPGTRLTVL.

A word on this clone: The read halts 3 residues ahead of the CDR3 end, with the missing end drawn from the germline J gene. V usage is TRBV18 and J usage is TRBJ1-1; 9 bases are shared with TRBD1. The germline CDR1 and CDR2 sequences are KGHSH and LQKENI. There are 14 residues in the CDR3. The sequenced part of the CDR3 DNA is TGTGCCAGCTCACCTCGGACAGGGGCTGATGAG. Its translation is CASSPRTGADE. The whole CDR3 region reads CASSPRTGADEAFF.

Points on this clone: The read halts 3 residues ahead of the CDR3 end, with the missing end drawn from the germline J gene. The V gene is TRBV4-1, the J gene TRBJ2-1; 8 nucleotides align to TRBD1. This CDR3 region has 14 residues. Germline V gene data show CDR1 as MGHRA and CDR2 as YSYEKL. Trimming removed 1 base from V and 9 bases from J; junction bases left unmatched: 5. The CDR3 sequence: CASSQGQGAREQFF. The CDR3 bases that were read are TGCGCCAGCAGCCAAGGCCAGGGGGCGCGTGAG.

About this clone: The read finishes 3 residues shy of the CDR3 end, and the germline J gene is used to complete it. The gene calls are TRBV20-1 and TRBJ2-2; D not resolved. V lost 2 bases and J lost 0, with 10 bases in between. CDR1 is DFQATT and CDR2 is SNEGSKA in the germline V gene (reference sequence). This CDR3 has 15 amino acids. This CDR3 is CSARSADSNTGELFF. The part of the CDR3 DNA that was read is TGCAGTGCTAGATCCGCAGACTCGAACACCGGGGAG.

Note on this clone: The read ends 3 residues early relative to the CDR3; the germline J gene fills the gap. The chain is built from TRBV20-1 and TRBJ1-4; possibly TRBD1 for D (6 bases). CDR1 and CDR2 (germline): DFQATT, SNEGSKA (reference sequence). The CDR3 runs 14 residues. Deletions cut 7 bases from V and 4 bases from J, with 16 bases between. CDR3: CSVLGGPLNEKLFF. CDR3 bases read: TGCAGTGTCCTCGGGGGGCCCCTTAATGAAAAA.

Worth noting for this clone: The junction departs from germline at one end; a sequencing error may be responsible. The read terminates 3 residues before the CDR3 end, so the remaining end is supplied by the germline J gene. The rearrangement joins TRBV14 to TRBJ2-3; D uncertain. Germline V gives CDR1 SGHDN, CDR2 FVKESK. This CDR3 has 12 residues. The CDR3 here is CAGSQAFPTQYF. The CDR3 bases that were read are TGTGCCGGCAGCCAAGCTTTCCCTACG.

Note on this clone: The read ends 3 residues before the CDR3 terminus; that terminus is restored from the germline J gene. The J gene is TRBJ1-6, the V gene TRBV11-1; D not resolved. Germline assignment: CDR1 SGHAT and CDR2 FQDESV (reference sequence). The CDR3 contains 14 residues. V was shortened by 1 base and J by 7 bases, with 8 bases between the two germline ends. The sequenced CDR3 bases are TGTGCCAGCAGCTTAGAAGGGTTGAATTCACCC. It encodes CASSLEGLNSP. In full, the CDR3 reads CASSLEGLNSPLHF. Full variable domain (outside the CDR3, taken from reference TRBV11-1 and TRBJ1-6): EAEVAQSPRYKITEKSQAVAFWCDPISGHATLYWYRQILGQGPELLVQFQDESVVDDSQLPKDRFSAERLKGVDSTLKIQPAELGDSAMYLCASSLEGLNSPLHFGNGTRLTVT.

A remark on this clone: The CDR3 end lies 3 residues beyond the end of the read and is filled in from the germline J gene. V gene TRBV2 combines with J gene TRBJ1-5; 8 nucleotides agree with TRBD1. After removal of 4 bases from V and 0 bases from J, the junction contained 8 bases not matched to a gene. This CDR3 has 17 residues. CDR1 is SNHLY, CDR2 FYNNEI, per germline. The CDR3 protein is CASSGRQGRYSNQPQHF. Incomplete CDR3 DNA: TGTGCCAGCAGTGGTCGACAGGGGCGGTATAGCAATCAGCCC.

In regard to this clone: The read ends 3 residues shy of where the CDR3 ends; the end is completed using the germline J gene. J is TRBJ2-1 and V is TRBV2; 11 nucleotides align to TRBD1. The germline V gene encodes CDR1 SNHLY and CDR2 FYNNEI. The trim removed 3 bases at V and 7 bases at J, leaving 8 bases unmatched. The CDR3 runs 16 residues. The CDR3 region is CASSEVTDRGRNEQFF. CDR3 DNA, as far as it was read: TGTGCCAGCAGTGAGGTAACGGACAGGGGGCGTAATGAG.

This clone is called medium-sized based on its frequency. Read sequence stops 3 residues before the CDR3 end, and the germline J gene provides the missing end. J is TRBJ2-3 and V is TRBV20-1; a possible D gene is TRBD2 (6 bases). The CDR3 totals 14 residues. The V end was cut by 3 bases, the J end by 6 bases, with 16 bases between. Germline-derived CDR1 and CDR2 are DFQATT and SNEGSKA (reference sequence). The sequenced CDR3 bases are TGCAGTGCTAGTGTCCCCCTAGCGTCGGATACG. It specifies CSASVPLASDT. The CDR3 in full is CSASVPLASDTQYF.

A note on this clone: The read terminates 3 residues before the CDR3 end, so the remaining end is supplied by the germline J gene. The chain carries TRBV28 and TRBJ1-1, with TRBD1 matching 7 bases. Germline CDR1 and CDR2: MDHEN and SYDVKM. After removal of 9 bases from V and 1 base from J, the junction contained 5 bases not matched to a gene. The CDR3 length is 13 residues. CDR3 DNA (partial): TGTGCCAGTTACAGGGGCAGGAACACTGAA. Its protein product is CASYRGRNTE. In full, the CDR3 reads CASYRGRNTEAFF.

CDR3 region: CASMAGPTEAFF. The sequenced part of the CDR3 DNA is TGTGCCAGCATGGCAGGGCCCACTGAA. The rearrangement uses TRBV2 and TRBJ1-1, with D perhaps TRBD1 (5 bases). The CDR3 extends 3 residues past the end of the read, so its final part is completed from the germline J gene. Germline V gives CDR1 SNHLY, CDR2 FYNNEI. The CDR3 extends over 12 amino acids. With 7 bases removed from V and 4 bases from J, the gap between germline ends came to 10 bases. The entire variable domain, with the rest obtained from reference TRBV2 and TRBJ1-1, is as follows: EPEVTQTPSHQVTQMGQEVILRCVPISNHLYFYWYRQILGQKVEFLVSFYNNEISEKSEIFDDQFSVERPDGSNFTLKIRSTKLEDSAMYFCASMAGPTEAFFGQGTRLTVV.

The CDR3 bases that were read are TGTGCCAGCAGCTCGTACAGGGGGCGAGGTTCACCC. It is translated as CASSSYRGRGSP. The CDR3 reads in full as CASSSYRGRGSPLHF. V and J are TRBV7-2 and TRBJ1-6; TRBD1 aligns across 9 bases. The read comes to an end 3 residues before the CDR3 does, leaving the germline J gene to fill in the end. With V trimmed by 4 bases and J by 9 bases, 7 bases remained unmatched. The CDR3 has 15 residues. The germline CDR1 and CDR2 sequences are SGHTA and FQGNSA.

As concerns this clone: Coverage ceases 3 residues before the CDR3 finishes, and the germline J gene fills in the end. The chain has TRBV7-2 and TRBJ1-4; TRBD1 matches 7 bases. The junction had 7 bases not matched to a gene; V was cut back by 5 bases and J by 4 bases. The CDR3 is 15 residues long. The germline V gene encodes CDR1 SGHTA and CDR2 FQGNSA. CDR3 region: CASSPLGQLNEKLFF. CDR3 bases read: TGTGCCAGCAGCCCGCTGGGACAGCTTAATGAAAAA.